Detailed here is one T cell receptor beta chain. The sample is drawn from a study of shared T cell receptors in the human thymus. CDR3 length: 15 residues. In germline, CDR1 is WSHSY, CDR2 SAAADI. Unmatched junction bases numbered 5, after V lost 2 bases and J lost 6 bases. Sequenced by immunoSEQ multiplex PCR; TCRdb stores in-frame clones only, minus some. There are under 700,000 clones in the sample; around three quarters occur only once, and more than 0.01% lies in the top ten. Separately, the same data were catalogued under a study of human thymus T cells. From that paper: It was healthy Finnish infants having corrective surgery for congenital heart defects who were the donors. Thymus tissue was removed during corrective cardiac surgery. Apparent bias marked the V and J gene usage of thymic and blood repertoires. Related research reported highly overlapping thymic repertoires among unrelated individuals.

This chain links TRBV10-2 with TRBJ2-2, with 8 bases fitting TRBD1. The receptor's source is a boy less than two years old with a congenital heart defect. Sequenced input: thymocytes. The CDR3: CASSEPRGRPGELFF. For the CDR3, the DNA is TGCGCCAGCAGTGAGCCCAGGGGGCGCCCCGGGGAGCTGTTTTTT.